This T cell receptor beta chain comes out of a study of T cell changes during pregnancy in multiple sclerosis. Profiled with immunoSEQ multiplex PCR; TCRdb holds only in-frame clones, not every one. The data show 100,000 or so clones, about nine tenths seen once. The CDR3 length is 20 residues. The ends lost 2 bases at V and 5 bases at J; junction bases unmatched: 23. CDR1 MNHEY and CDR2 SMNVEV come from the germline V gene (reference sequence). This sequence was found in a female donor with multiple sclerosis, enrolled in a pregnancy study. The chain employs TRBV27 and TRBJ2-7; TRBD1 matches at 8 bases. The sample in question was peripheral blood, obtained in the second trimester of pregnancy. The CDR3 DNA follows: TGTGCCAGCAGTTTACTCTCTCTCGACCACACCGGGACAGGACTACACGAGCAGTACTTC. Translating gives CASSLLSLDHTGTGLHEQYF.